This is a list of T cell receptor beta chains from one sample in a study of T-cell reconstitution after alpha-beta-depleted transplantation in children. Using its own MiXCR run on the PCR reads, TCRdb lists one record per CDR3 protein. The profile covers 250,000 to 300,000 distinct CDR3 sequences, with just over 7.5% appearing a single time and about 9.3% taken by the ten largest. The sequencing used peripheral blood, collected 360 days after TCRalphabeta/CD19-depleted stem cell transplant. Receptors originate from a female patient aged 2-15 years who had a stem cell transplant for Fanconi anemia, so the T cells may come from the graft donor. Both conserved end residues are part of each CDR3. A D gene is named only where the DNA matches it firmly. Size is omitted from some rows. Given values are once, few, many or a class for expanded clones.

CDR3: CASSGFSGTGVFGYTF
DNA: TGTGCCAGCAGTGGGTTTTCTGGGACAGGGGTTTTTGGCTACACCTTC
size: few
J: TRBJ1-2
V: TRBV25-1
D: TRBD1

CDR3: CAISEGQDSNQPQHF
DNA: TGTGCCATCAGTGAGGGACAGGACAGCAATCAGCCCCAGCATTTT
size: many
J: TRBJ1-5
V: TRBV10-3
D: TRBD1

CDR3: CASSLGDHRYF
DNA: TGTGCCAGCAGCTTAGGGGATCACCGGTACTTC
size: many
J: TRBJ2-7
V: TRBV7-6
D: .

CDR3: CASSQEAGGVSNYGYTF
DNA: TGCGCCAGCAGCCAAGAGGCAGGGGGAGTATCTAACTATGGCTACACCTTC
size: few
J: TRBJ1-2
V: TRBV4-1
D: TRBD1

CDR3: CASSLGRGGNEQFF
DNA: TGTGCCAGCAGCTTAGGACGGGGGGGCAATGAGCAGTTCTTC
size: many
J: TRBJ2-1
V: TRBV7-3
D: TRBD2

CDR3: CASSLQASTGGKAGYTF
DNA: TGTGCCAGCAGCTTACAGGCTTCGACAGGGGGAAAAGCTGGCTACACCTTC
size: .
J: TRBJ1-2
V: TRBV7-2
D: TRBD1

CDR3: CSARDSYHRAYEQYF
DNA: TGCAGTGCTAGAGATAGTTACCACAGAGCCTACGAGCAGTACTTC
size: many
J: TRBJ2-7
V: TRBV20-1
D: .

CDR3: CASSFRDSNQETQYF
DNA: TGTGCCAGCAGTTTCCGGGACAGTAACCAAGAGACCCAGTACTTC
size: many
J: TRBJ2-5
V: TRBV27
D: TRBD1

CDR3: CASSLQGPPYEQYF
DNA: TGTGCCAGCAGTTTGCAGGGGCCCCCCTACGAGCAGTACTTC
size: few
J: TRBJ2-7
V: TRBV27
D: .

CDR3: CASSTLEGANVLTF
DNA: TGTGCCAGCAGTACCCTGGAAGGGGCCAACGTCCTGACTTTC
size: many
J: TRBJ2-6
V: TRBV12-3/TRBV12-4
D: .

CDR3: CASRTVVTGELFF
DNA: TGTGCCAGCAGGACTGTCGTTACCGGGGAGCTGTTTTTT
size: many
J: TRBJ2-2
V: TRBV4-2
D: .

CDR3: CSVFGGRAGEQYF
DNA: TGCAGCGTATTCGGGGGGAGGGCGGGTGAGCAGTACTTC
size: few
J: TRBJ2-7
V: TRBV29-1
D: TRBD2

CDR3: CATSRGFSASTDTQYF
DNA: TGTGCCACCAGCAGAGGTTTTTCAGCTAGCACAGATACGCAGTATTTT
size: many
J: TRBJ2-3
V: TRBV15
D: .